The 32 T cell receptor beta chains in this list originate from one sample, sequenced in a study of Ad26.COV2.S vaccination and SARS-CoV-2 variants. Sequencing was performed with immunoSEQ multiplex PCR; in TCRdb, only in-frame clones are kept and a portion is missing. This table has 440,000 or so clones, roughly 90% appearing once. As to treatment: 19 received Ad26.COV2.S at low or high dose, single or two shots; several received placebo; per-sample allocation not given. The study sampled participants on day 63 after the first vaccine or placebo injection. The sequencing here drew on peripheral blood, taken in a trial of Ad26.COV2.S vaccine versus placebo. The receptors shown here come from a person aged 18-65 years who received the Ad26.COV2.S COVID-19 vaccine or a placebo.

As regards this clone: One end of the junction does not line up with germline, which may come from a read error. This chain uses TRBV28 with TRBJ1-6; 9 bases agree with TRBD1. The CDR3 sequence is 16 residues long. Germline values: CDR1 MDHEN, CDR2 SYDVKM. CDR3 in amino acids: CFIRHRGRINNSPLHF. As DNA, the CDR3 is TGCTTCATTAGACACAGGGGGCGAATAAATAATTCACCCCTCCACTTT.

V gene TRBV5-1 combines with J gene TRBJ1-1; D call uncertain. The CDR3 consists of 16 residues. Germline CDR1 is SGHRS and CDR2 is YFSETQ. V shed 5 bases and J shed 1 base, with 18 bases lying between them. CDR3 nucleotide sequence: TGCGCCAGCAGGCGAACGTATCGGGCCCAGAACACTGAAGCTTTCTTT. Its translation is CASRRTYRAQNTEAFF.

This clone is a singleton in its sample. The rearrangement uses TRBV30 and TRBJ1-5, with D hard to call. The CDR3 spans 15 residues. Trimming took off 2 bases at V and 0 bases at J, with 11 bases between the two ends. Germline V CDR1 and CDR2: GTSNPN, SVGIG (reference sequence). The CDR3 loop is CAWSPADYSNQPQHF. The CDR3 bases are TGTGCCTGGAGTCCTGCAGACTATAGCAATCAGCCCCAGCATTTT.

The chain's CDR3 is CASNPGPSSGNTIYF. CDR3 nucleotide sequence: TGCGCCAGCAACCCAGGACCAAGCTCTGGAAACACCATATATTTT. The chain couples TRBV10-2 to TRBJ1-3; D is unresolved. CDR3 length: 15 amino acids. V shed 7 bases and J shed 0 bases, with 13 bases lying between them. Looked up from germline, CDR1 is WSHSY and CDR2 is SAAADI.

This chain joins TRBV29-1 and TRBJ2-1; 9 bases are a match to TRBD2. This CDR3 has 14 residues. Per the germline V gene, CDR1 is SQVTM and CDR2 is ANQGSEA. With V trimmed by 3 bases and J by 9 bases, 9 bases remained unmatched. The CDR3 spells CSVDDAGGPGEQFF. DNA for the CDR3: TGCAGCGTTGACGACGCGGGGGGGCCGGGTGAGCAGTTCTTC.

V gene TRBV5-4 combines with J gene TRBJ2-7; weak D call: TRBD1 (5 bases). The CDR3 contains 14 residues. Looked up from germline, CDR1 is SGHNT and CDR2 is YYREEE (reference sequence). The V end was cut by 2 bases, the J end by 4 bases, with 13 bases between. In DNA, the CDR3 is TGTGCCAGCAGCTTCCTAGGGGCCGATTACGAGCAGTACTTC. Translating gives CASSFLGADYEQYF.

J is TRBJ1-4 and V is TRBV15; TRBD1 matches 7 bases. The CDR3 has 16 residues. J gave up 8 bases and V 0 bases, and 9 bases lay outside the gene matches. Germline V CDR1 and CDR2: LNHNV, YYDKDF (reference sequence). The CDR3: CATSRDPGQASEKLFF. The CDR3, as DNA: TGTGCCACCAGCAGAGATCCCGGACAGGCTAGCGAAAAACTGTTTTTT.

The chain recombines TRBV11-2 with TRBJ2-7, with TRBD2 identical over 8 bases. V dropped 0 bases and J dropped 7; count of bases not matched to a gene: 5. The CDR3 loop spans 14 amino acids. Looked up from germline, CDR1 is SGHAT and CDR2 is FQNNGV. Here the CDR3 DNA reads TGTGCCAGCAGCTTAGACGGGAGGGCTGGGGAGCAGTACTTC. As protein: CASSLDGRAGEQYF.

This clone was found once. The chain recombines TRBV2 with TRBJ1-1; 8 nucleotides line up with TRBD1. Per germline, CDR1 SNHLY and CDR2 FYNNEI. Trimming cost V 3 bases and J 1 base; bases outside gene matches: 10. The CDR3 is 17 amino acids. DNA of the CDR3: TGTGCCAGCAGTGATGTTTTCTCAGACAGGGGGAACACTGAAGCTTTCTTT. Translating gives CASSDVFSDRGNTEAFF.

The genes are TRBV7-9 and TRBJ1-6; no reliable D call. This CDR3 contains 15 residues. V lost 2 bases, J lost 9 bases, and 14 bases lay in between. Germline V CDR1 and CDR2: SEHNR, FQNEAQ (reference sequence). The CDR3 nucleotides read TGTGCCAGCAGCTTATATGATTCCCCGGGTTCACCCCTCCACTTT. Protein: CASSLYDSPGSPLHF.

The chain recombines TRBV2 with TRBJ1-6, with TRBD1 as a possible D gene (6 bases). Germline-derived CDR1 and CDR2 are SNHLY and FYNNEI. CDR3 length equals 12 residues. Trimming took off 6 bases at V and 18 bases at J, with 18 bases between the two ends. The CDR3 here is CASSQDLGGPHF. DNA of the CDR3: TGTGCCAGCAGCCAAGACTTGGGGGGGCCCCACTTT.

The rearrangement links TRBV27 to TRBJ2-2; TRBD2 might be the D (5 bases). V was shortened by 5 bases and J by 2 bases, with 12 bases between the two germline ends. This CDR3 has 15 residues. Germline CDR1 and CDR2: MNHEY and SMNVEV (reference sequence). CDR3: CASSGSRHNTGELFF. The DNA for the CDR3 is TGTGCCAGCAGTGGGAGTAGGCATAACACCGGGGAGCTGTTTTTT.

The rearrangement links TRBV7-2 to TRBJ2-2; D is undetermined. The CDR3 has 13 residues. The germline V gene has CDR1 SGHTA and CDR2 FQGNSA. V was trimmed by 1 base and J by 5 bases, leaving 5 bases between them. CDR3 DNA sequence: TGTGCCAGCAGCTTAGGGGGAACCGGGGAGCTGTTTTTT. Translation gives CASSLGGTGELFF.

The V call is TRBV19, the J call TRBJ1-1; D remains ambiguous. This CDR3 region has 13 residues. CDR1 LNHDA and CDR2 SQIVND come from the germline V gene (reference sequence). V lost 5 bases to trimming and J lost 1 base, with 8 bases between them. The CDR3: CASSFTANTEAFF. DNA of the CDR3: TGTGCCAGTAGTTTTACAGCGAACACTGAAGCTTTCTTT.

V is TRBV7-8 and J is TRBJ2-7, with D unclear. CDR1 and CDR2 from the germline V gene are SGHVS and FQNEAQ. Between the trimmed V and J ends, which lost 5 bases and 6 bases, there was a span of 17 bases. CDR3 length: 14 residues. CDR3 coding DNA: TGTGCCAGCAGCCGAGAAAGGGTTACGGGCGAGCAGTACTTC. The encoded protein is CASSRERVTGEQYF.

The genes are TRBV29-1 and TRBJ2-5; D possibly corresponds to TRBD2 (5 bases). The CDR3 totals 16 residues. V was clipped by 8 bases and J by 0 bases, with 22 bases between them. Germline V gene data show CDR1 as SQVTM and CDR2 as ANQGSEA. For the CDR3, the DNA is TGCAGCTATAAACCCCCAGACCAACTAGACCAAGAGACCCAGTACTTC. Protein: CSYKPPDQLDQETQYF.

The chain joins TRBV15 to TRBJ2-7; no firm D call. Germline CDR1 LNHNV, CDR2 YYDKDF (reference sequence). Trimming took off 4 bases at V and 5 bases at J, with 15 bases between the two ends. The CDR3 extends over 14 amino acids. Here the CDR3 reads CATSKNQLQHEQYF. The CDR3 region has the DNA TGTGCCACCAGCAAAAACCAACTCCAGCACGAGCAGTACTTC.

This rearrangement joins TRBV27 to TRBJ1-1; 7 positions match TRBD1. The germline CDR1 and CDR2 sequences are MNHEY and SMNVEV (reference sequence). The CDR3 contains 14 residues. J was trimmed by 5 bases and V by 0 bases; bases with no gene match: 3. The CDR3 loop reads CASSLSQGLTEAFF. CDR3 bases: TGTGCCAGCAGTTTATCACAGGGGCTTACTGAAGCTTTCTTT.

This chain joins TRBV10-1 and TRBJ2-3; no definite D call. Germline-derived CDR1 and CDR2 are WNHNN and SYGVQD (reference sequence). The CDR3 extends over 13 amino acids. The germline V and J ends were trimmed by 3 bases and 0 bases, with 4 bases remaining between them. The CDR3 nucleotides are TGCGCCAGCAGTGACCACAGCACAGATACGCAGTATTTT. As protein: CASSDHSTDTQYF.

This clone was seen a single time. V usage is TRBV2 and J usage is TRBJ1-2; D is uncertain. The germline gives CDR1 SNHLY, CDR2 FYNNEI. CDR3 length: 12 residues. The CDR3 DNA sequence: TGTCTTCACGAAGGCAGATTATATGGCTACACCTTC. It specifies CLHEGRLYGYTF. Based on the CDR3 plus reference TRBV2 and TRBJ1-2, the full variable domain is EPEVTQTPSHQVTQMGQEVILRCVPISNHLYFYWYRQILGQKVEFLVSFYNNEISEKSEIFDDQFSVERPDGSNFTLKIRSTKLEDSAMYFCLHEGRLYGYTFGSGTRLTVV.

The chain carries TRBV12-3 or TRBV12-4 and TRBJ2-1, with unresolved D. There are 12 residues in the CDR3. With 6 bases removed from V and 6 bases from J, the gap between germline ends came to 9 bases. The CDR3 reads CASSQTGNEQFF. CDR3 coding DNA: TGTGCCAGCAGCCAAACCGGCAATGAGCAGTTCTTC.

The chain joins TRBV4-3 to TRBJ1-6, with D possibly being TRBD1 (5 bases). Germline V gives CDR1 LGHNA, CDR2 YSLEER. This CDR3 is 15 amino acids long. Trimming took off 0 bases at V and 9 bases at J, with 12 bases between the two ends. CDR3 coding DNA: TGCGCCAGCAGCCAAGACAGGGCCCGGGGTTCACCCCTCCACTTT. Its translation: CASSQDRARGSPLHF.

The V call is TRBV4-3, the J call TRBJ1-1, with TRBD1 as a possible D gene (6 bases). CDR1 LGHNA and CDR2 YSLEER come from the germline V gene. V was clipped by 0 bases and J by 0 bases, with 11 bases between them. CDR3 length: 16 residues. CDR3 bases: TGCGCCAGCAGCCAAGATAAGGGACAAGTGAACACTGAAGCTTTCTTT. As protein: CASSQDKGQVNTEAFF.

As DNA, the CDR3 is TGTGCCAGTAGTATTTCCTATTTTTCCGGGACAGCTAACTATGGCTACACCTTC. Translated, it gives CASSISYFSGTANYGYTF. The V call is TRBV19, the J call TRBJ1-2; TRBD1 matches at 7 bases. The J segment lost 0 bases and the V segment lost 3 bases, leaving 13 bases of the junction unmatched. Germline V gene data show CDR1 as LNHDA and CDR2 as SQIVND (reference sequence). There are 18 residues in the CDR3.

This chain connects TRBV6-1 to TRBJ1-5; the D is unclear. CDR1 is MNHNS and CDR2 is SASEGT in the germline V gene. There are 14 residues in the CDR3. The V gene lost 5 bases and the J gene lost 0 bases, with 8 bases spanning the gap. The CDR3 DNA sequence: TGTGCCAGCAGTCCCACAGATAGCAATCAGCCCCAGCATTTT. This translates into CASSPTDSNQPQHF.

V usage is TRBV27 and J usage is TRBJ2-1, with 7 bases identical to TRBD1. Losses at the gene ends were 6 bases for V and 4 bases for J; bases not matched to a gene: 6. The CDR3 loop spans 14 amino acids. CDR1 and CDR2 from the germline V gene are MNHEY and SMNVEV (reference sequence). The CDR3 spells CASSRDRLYNEQFF. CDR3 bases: TGTGCCAGCAGCCGGGACAGACTGTACAATGAGCAGTTCTTC.

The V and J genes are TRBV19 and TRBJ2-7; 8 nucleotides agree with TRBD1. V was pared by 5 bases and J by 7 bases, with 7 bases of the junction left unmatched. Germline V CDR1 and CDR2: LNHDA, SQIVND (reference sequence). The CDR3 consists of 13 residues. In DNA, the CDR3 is TGTGCCAGTAGTTCGAGGACAGGGTGGGAGCAGTACTTC. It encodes CASSSRTGWEQYF.

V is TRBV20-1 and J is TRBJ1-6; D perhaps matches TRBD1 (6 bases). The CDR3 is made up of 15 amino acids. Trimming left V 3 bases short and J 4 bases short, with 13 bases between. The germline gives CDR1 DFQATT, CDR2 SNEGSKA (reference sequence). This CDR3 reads CSASEGGWYNSPLHF. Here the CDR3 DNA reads TGCAGTGCTAGTGAAGGGGGGTGGTATAATTCACCCCTCCACTTT.

The CDR3 spells CASSEHRVFGNTIYF. The CDR3 DNA sequence: TGTGCCAGCAGTGAGCACAGGGTGTTCGGGAACACCATATATTTT. The V gene is TRBV28, the J gene TRBJ1-3, with a possible D match to TRBD1 (6 bases). The V end lost 5 bases, the J end lost 7 bases, and 18 bases lay between the germline ends. The CDR3 is 15 residues long. Germline V gives CDR1 MDHEN, CDR2 SYDVKM.

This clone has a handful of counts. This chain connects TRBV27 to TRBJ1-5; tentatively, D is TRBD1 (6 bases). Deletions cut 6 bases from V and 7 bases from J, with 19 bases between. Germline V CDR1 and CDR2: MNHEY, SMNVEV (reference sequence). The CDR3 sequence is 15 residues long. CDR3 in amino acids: CASRDSTGSAQPQHF. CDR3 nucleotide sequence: TGTGCCAGCAGAGATTCAACAGGGAGCGCCCAGCCCCAGCATTTT.

The chain's CDR3 is CASSIGQGVTKNIQYF. CDR3 nucleotide sequence: TGTGCCAGTAGTATAGGACAGGGGGTAACCAAAAACATTCAGTACTTC. The chain couples TRBV19 to TRBJ2-4, with 9 bases identical to TRBD1. J was trimmed by 2 bases and V by 1 base; bases with no gene match: 3. From germline, CDR1 is LNHDA and CDR2 SQIVND (reference sequence). The CDR3 runs 16 residues.

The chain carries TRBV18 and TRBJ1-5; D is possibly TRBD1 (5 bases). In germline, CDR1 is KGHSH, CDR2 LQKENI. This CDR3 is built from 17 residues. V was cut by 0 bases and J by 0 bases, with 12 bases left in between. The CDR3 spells CASSPPDSSYSNQPQHF. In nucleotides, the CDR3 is TGTGCCAGCTCACCACCCGACAGTTCATATAGCAATCAGCCCCAGCATTTT.